The clone carrying this TCR beta chain was recorded many times. Its specificity is not known. CDR1 is SQVTM, CDR2 ANQGSEA, per germline. This CDR3 has 14 residues. With 3 bases removed from V and 4 bases from J, the gap between germline ends came to 15 bases. TCRdb reanalysed the RT-PCR reads using MiXCR and keeps one entry per CDR3 protein. Of approximately 530,000 distinct CDR3 sequences listed, roughly 7.9% were seen once; the top ten hold roughly 13%. The sample comes from a study of response to subunit inactivated influenza vaccine. Notes on the study in general: The authors put forward the suggestion that each seasonal influenza vaccination may bring in only a limited number of new T cells.

The rearrangement joins TRBV29-1 to TRBJ2-5; D is perhaps TRBD1 or TRBD2 (6 bases each). Sequenced here: PBMCs from blood, sampled 23 to 25 months after vaccination. The sequence was collected from a man aged 50 to 69 who received an inactivated influenza vaccine. The CDR3 nucleotides are TGCAGCGTTGACCTCAAACAGGGAGGAGAGACCCAGTACTTC. Residues: CSVDLKQGGETQYF. The complete variable domain, with remaining parts taken from reference TRBV29-1 and TRBJ2-5, reads SAVISQKPSRDICQRGTSLTIQCQVDSQVTMMFWYRQQPGQSLTLIATANQGSEATYESGFVIDKFPISRPNLTFSTLTVSNMSPEDSSIYLCSVDLKQGGETQYFGPGTRLLVL.